The count of the clone carrying this T cell receptor beta chain is one. This sample was included in a study of control samples from healthy donors and cancer patients. Profiled with immunoSEQ multiplex PCR; TCRdb holds only in-frame clones, not every one. Of about 100,000 clones listed, 70% to 85% are singletons. Germline assignment: CDR1 LGHDT and CDR2 YNNKEL (reference sequence). The CDR3 loop spans 18 amino acids. V shed 3 bases and J shed 7 bases, with 22 bases lying between them. Sequenced input: blood. The clonotype comes from a man younger than 35 in good health. The chain couples TRBV3-1 (or the pseudogene TRBV3-2) to TRBJ1-6; D perhaps matches TRBD1 (5 bases). The CDR3 region has the DNA TGTGCCAGCAGCCAGCCTCCGGATGGAGGGGTTACCAATTCACCCCTCCACTTT. It encodes CASSQPPDGGVTNSPLHF.